The T cell receptor (beta chain) described here comes from a study of blood T cell repertoires in COVID-19 (dated by TCRdb to the early 2020s). Background for the entire study: Samples from collaborators originated in the United States, Italy and Spain and spanned both the acute and convalescent phases of COVID-19. The samples were drawn from two sources: the first 160 participants of the ongoing ImmuneRACE study, and 1,254 subjects contributed by 6 global collaborators. The prospective study material was composed of cDNA or gDNA derived from T cells, B-cell-depleted T cells, or PBMCs. A freely available public database, intended as a resource for researchers studying the immune response to SARS-CoV-2, is where the repertoires were released. The dataset comprised deeply sampled blood TCRbeta repertoires from subjects exposed to, actively infected with, or recovered from COVID-19. Sample metadata almost always included a de-identified subject ID, COVID-19 status, age in years and sex. Where HLA class I and class II types were available, the types were taken from metadata supplied by the sample provider, not from assay-based typing. Results and caveats for the whole study, not just this receptor: The amount of clinical and demographic metadata varied by source and participant and was provided uncurated.

TCRbeta CDR3 regions were amplified from genomic DNA by means of the immunoSEQ Assay, a bias-controlled multiplex PCR. Per the source publication's procedure: The number of nucleated cells in each sample was estimated from the amplification of reference gene primers within the assay. To quantify the absolute abundance of each unique TCRbeta CDR3 rearrangement, sequence reads were collapsed and filtered. For each sample, productive Simpson clonality was calculated as the square root of Simpson's diversity index across productive rearrangements. The clones in this table, taken by TCRdb from immuneACCESS, are in-frame only. Not every clone is retained; where verified, under half of the shortfall comes from an unresolved V gene, and the cause of the rest is unknown. The D gene and trimming were derived from the DNA, and the V and J assignments and clone size from that table. The sample records fewer than 130,000 clones, about 75% of which are singletons. The ten most abundant clones make up roughly 6.2% of the sample.

This clone turned up a few times. The clone's antigen remains unknown. Base-call qualities are not available, and no considerably larger clone is one nucleotide away. CDR1 and CDR2 are drawn from the germline V gene: MDHEN, SYDVKM. Trimming removed 7 bases from V and 12 bases from J; the gene matches leave 15 bases unexplained. The CDR3 measures 15 amino acids from cysteine to phenylalanine. Only the CDR3 portion is preserved as DNA: 45 bases, with reading frame beginning at the first base. Each collaborating institution followed its own protocols to collect whole blood in K2EDTA tubes. For TCRbeta analysis, collaborators shipped samples as frozen whole blood, isolated PBMCs, or DNA extracted from either of those sample types.

Sequencing input: peripheral blood. The source of this sequence is a man aged 80 or over with acute or convalescent COVID-19. The rearrangement joined TRBV28 to TRBJ2-1, with 10 middle bases fitting TRBD1. The DNA is TGTGCCAGCACCCACCTGGGGTCGACAGGGGGCGGGCAGTTCTTC. Translated, this gives CASTHLGSTGGGQFF.